This is a list of T cell receptor beta chains from one sample in a study of PD-1 blockade in classical Hodgkin lymphoma. Generated by immunoSEQ multiplex PCR, the TCRdb table keeps only in-frame clones and is missing some. The sample shows 31,000 or so clones, 85% of them seen only once. Sequencing was performed on CD4+ T cells from blood, taken at baseline. These TCRs come from a human donor with classical Hodgkin lymphoma. Each CDR3 is given with its conserved first and last residue. D genes are given only for firm matches. Where a row states a size, it is once, few, many or the class of an expanded clone; other rows omit it.

cdr3_nt: TGTGCCAGCAGCTTTCACGTAGCGGAAGCGAGGGAGACCCAGTACTTC
cdr3_aa: CASSFHVAEARETQYF
clone_size: .
v_call: TRBV5-4
j_call: TRBJ2-5
d_call: .

cdr3_nt: TGTGCCAGCAGCTCGACCGGGGCTTACGAGCAGTACTTC
cdr3_aa: CASSSTGAYEQYF
clone_size: .
v_call: TRBV5-6
j_call: TRBJ2-7
d_call: .

cdr3_nt: TGTGCCAGCAGTGAAAGTTTTGGAAATCAGCCCCAGCATTTT
cdr3_aa: CASSESFGNQPQHF
clone_size: .
v_call: TRBV6-1
j_call: TRBJ1-5
d_call: .

cdr3_nt: TGTGCCAGCAGTCAAGGGAGGGTTAGACAAGCTTTCTTT
cdr3_aa: CASSQGRVRQAFF
clone_size: .
v_call: TRBV11-2
j_call: TRBJ1-1
d_call: .

cdr3_nt: TGTGCCAGCGCCCGGGACAGATTCTACGAGCAGTACTTC
cdr3_aa: CASARDRFYEQYF
clone_size: .
v_call: TRBV19
j_call: TRBJ2-7
d_call: TRBD1

cdr3_nt: TGTGCCAGCAGTGCGACGAATAGCAATCAGCCCCAGCATTTT
cdr3_aa: CASSATNSNQPQHF
clone_size: few
v_call: TRBV2
j_call: TRBJ1-5
d_call: .

cdr3_nt: TGTGCCAGCAGCTTAGAGATCGTCGGCGGGAGGGGCAAAAACATTCAGTACTTC
cdr3_aa: CASSLEIVGGRGKNIQYF
clone_size: once
v_call: TRBV7-9
j_call: TRBJ2-4
d_call: TRBD2

cdr3_nt: TGTGCCTGGACGGCGGGAAGCGAAAAACTGTTTTTT
cdr3_aa: CAWTAGSEKLFF
clone_size: few
v_call: TRBV30
j_call: TRBJ1-4
d_call: .

cdr3_nt: TGTGCCAGCTCACCACCGGACAGGTCGTTCTATGGCTACACCTTC
cdr3_aa: CASSPPDRSFYGYTF
clone_size: .
v_call: TRBV18
j_call: TRBJ1-2
d_call: TRBD1

cdr3_nt: TGTGCCAGCAAACGGACCGAAAGCTCCTACGAGCAGTACTTC
cdr3_aa: CASKRTESSYEQYF
clone_size: .
v_call: TRBV2
j_call: TRBJ2-7
d_call: .

cdr3_nt: TGTGCCAGCAGTCGTACAGGGACTACTGGCTACACCTTC
cdr3_aa: CASSRTGTTGYTF
clone_size: .
v_call: TRBV6-5
j_call: TRBJ1-2
d_call: .

cdr3_nt: TGCGCCAGCAGCTTGGTACCCGGGGGGGGCTACACCTTC
cdr3_aa: CASSLVPGGGYTF
clone_size: once
v_call: TRBV5-1
j_call: TRBJ1-2
d_call: .

cdr3_nt: TGTGCCAGCAGTCTACGGGGACAGGGGGCAAAGGCAGATACGCAGTATTTT
cdr3_aa: CASSLRGQGAKADTQYF
clone_size: .
v_call: TRBV27
j_call: TRBJ2-3
d_call: TRBD1

cdr3_nt: TGCGCCAGCAGCCAAGGGCAGGGGGCTGGAGGGGCCAACGTCCTGACTTTC
cdr3_aa: CASSQGQGAGGANVLTF
clone_size: .
v_call: TRBV5-4
j_call: TRBJ2-6
d_call: TRBD1

cdr3_nt: TGTGCCGTCGGGCTAGCCGGCGAGCAGTACTTC
cdr3_aa: CAVGLAGEQYF
clone_size: .
v_call: TRBV30
j_call: TRBJ2-7
d_call: .

cdr3_nt: TGTGCCAGCAGTGAGCAAGGGGGGGCGGGCAATCAGCCCCAGCATTTT
cdr3_aa: CASSEQGGAGNQPQHF
clone_size: .
v_call: TRBV2
j_call: TRBJ1-5
d_call: .

cdr3_nt: TGTGCCAGCAGCTTAGGGGTTCTGGGGATGTCGCCCCAGCATTTT
cdr3_aa: CASSLGVLGMSPQHF
clone_size: .
v_call: TRBV7-2
j_call: TRBJ1-5
d_call: .

cdr3_nt: TGCGCCAGCAGTTTATCCGGGACTAGCAGGAATGAGCAGTTCTTC
cdr3_aa: CASSLSGTSRNEQFF
clone_size: .
v_call: TRBV5-1
j_call: TRBJ2-1
d_call: TRBD2

cdr3_nt: TGTGCCAGCAGCTTAGCCGGGGAGGAGGGCTATGGCTACACCTTC
cdr3_aa: CASSLAGEEGYGYTF
clone_size: .
v_call: TRBV7-9
j_call: TRBJ1-2
d_call: .

cdr3_nt: TGCGCCAGCAGCCAAGAGTACCAGGCGGTCTACGAGCAGTACTTC
cdr3_aa: CASSQEYQAVYEQYF
clone_size: .
v_call: TRBV4-1
j_call: TRBJ2-7
d_call: .

cdr3_nt: TGTGCCACCAGCAGAGTTGGCCAGGAAATTAAAGCCTACAATGAGCAGTTCTTC
cdr3_aa: CATSRVGQEIKAYNEQFF
clone_size: once
v_call: TRBV15
j_call: TRBJ2-1
d_call: .

cdr3_nt: TGTGCCAGCAGCTCCAGGGACACGACCCAAGAGACCCAGTACTTC
cdr3_aa: CASSSRDTTQETQYF
clone_size: .
v_call: TRBV7-6
j_call: TRBJ2-5
d_call: .

cdr3_nt: TGTGCCAGCAGCTTAGGAAGAAGCTCTGGGGCCAACGTCCTGACTTTC
cdr3_aa: CASSLGRSSGANVLTF
clone_size: .
v_call: TRBV7-2
j_call: TRBJ2-6
d_call: .

cdr3_nt: TGCGCCAGCCGGGGACTATTATCCTACGAGCAGTACTTC
cdr3_aa: CASRGLLSYEQYF
clone_size: .
v_call: TRBV5-1
j_call: TRBJ2-7
d_call: TRBD2

cdr3_nt: TGTGCCAGCAGCTGGGGCCCTGACACTGAAGCTTTCTTT
cdr3_aa: CASSWGPDTEAFF
clone_size: .
v_call: TRBV27
j_call: TRBJ1-1
d_call: .

cdr3_nt: TGCGCCAGCAGCTTGGCGGGGAAGGGGACCGGGGAGCTGTTTTTT
cdr3_aa: CASSLAGKGTGELFF
clone_size: once
v_call: TRBV5-1
j_call: TRBJ2-2
d_call: .

cdr3_nt: TGTGCCATCAGTGACGAGGGACTAGCGGGACGCAATGAGCAGTTCTTC
cdr3_aa: CAISDEGLAGRNEQFF
clone_size: .
v_call: TRBV10-3
j_call: TRBJ2-1
d_call: TRBD2

cdr3_nt: TGTGCCAGCAGTTACTCCCTCCGGACAGGGACCTACGAGCAGTACTTC
cdr3_aa: CASSYSLRTGTYEQYF
clone_size: .
v_call: TRBV6-5
j_call: TRBJ2-7
d_call: TRBD1

cdr3_nt: TGTGCCAGCTCACCACTACGACTAGCGGGAGGCAATGAGCAGTTCTTC
cdr3_aa: CASSPLRLAGGNEQFF
clone_size: .
v_call: TRBV18
j_call: TRBJ2-1
d_call: TRBD2

cdr3_nt: TGTGCCAGCAGCTTAGACGGGAGAAGCACCGGGGAGCTGTTTTTT
cdr3_aa: CASSLDGRSTGELFF
clone_size: .
v_call: TRBV7-9
j_call: TRBJ2-2
d_call: .

cdr3_nt: TGCGCCAGCAGCCAGGAGGCTAAGTTAGTTGAGCAGTTCTTC
cdr3_aa: CASSQEAKLVEQFF
clone_size: .
v_call: TRBV5-1
j_call: TRBJ2-1
d_call: .

cdr3_nt: TGTGCCAGCAGTGAGCAGGGGGCGGCAGGAGATACGCAGTATTTT
cdr3_aa: CASSEQGAAGDTQYF
clone_size: .
v_call: TRBV2
j_call: TRBJ2-3
d_call: TRBD1

cdr3_nt: TGTGCCAGCAGTTACTCTGGGGGGAAGAACACTGAAGCTTTCTTT
cdr3_aa: CASSYSGGKNTEAFF
clone_size: .
v_call: TRBV6-6
j_call: TRBJ1-1
d_call: .

cdr3_nt: TGTGCCAGCAGTCCACAGGGGCAGGGCACCGGGGAGCTGTTTTTT
cdr3_aa: CASSPQGQGTGELFF
clone_size: .
v_call: TRBV7-2
j_call: TRBJ2-2
d_call: TRBD1

cdr3_nt: TGTGCCAGCAGCTTAGGGAGCTACGAGCAGTACTTC
cdr3_aa: CASSLGSYEQYF
clone_size: .
v_call: TRBV7-9
j_call: TRBJ2-7
d_call: .

cdr3_nt: TGTGCCAGCACCTTCCTGGACTCCAATTCACCCCTCCACTTT
cdr3_aa: CASTFLDSNSPLHF
clone_size: .
v_call: TRBV25-1
j_call: TRBJ1-6
d_call: .

cdr3_nt: TGTGCCACCAGCAGAGCCATTCAGTACGAGCAGTACTTC
cdr3_aa: CATSRAIQYEQYF
clone_size: .
v_call: TRBV15
j_call: TRBJ2-7
d_call: .

cdr3_nt: TGTGCCAGCAGCCCCACGGGGGGGATCGGTGGCTACACCTTC
cdr3_aa: CASSPTGGIGGYTF
clone_size: few
v_call: TRBV5-5
j_call: TRBJ1-2
d_call: .

cdr3_nt: TGTGCCAGCAGCCCCCGGGAGCTACAGTTCTTC
cdr3_aa: CASSPRELQFF
clone_size: .
v_call: TRBV5-8
j_call: TRBJ2-1
d_call: .

cdr3_nt: TGCGCCAGCAGCTTGGGAGGGGATTCTAGCACAGATACGCAGTATTTT
cdr3_aa: CASSLGGDSSTDTQYF
clone_size: .
v_call: TRBV5-1
j_call: TRBJ2-3
d_call: .

cdr3_nt: TGTGCCAGCAGCTACAGCCAAGAGACCCAGTACTTC
cdr3_aa: CASSYSQETQYF
clone_size: .
v_call: TRBV7-9
j_call: TRBJ2-5
d_call: .

cdr3_nt: TGCGCCAGCAGCTTGGCAGGTATTGCCTACGAGCAGTACTTC
cdr3_aa: CASSLAGIAYEQYF
clone_size: .
v_call: TRBV5-1
j_call: TRBJ2-7
d_call: .

cdr3_nt: TGTGCCAGCAGTTTATGGCCCGGGGGTCGTGAAAAACTGTTTTTT
cdr3_aa: CASSLWPGGREKLFF
clone_size: .
v_call: TRBV27
j_call: TRBJ1-4
d_call: .

cdr3_nt: TGTGCCTCCCCGACCGGGACAGGGGCCTACGAGCAGTACTTC
cdr3_aa: CASPTGTGAYEQYF
clone_size: .
v_call: TRBV30
j_call: TRBJ2-7
d_call: TRBD1

cdr3_nt: TGTGCCAGCAGCCCGGATCGCTACGAGCAGTACTTC
cdr3_aa: CASSPDRYEQYF
clone_size: .
v_call: TRBV5-4
j_call: TRBJ2-7
d_call: .

cdr3_nt: TGTGCCAGCAGGGACAGGGCCTTCTCTGGAAACACCATATATTTT
cdr3_aa: CASRDRAFSGNTIYF
clone_size: once
v_call: TRBV6-5
j_call: TRBJ1-3
d_call: TRBD1

cdr3_nt: TGTGCCTGGAGTTTGGGGGGCTATGGCTACACCTTC
cdr3_aa: CAWSLGGYGYTF
clone_size: .
v_call: TRBV30
j_call: TRBJ1-2
d_call: .

cdr3_nt: TGCGCCAGCAGCCGCCAGGGGTACACTGAAGCTTTCTTT
cdr3_aa: CASSRQGYTEAFF
clone_size: .
v_call: TRBV4-1
j_call: TRBJ1-1
d_call: .

cdr3_nt: TGTGCCAGCAGCGGGACAGGATATCAGCCCCAGCATTTT
cdr3_aa: CASSGTGYQPQHF
clone_size: .
v_call: TRBV28
j_call: TRBJ1-5
d_call: TRBD1

cdr3_nt: TGTGCCAGTAGTATAGAAGCGGGTCACTCCTACGAGCAGTACTTC
cdr3_aa: CASSIEAGHSYEQYF
clone_size: .
v_call: TRBV19
j_call: TRBJ2-7
d_call: .

cdr3_nt: TGTGCCAGCAGCAGACCTAGCCTGGGGGGGGAGCTGTTTTTT
cdr3_aa: CASSRPSLGGELFF
clone_size: .
v_call: TRBV7-2
j_call: TRBJ2-2
d_call: .

cdr3_nt: TGTGCCAGCAGTTTGGGGTCTAGCGGGACTTACGAGCAGTACTTC
cdr3_aa: CASSLGSSGTYEQYF
clone_size: .
v_call: TRBV28
j_call: TRBJ2-7
d_call: TRBD2